The clone carrying this T cell receptor (beta chain) was seen a handful of times. Its specificity is not known. Amplification of TCR beta CDR3 regions was performed using RNA transcripts as template. Researchers ran a first-round RT-PCR on the TCR CDR3 using the HTBI primer set. TCRdb reprocessed the multiplex PCR reads via MiXCR and lists one record per CDR3 protein. The sample yields fewer than 750,000 distinct CDR3 sequences, roughly 14% seen once. Trimming stripped 2 bases from V and 3 bases from J, with 18 bases between. Germline CDR1 is MGHRA and CDR2 is YSYEKL. CDR3 length: 17 amino acids. Exclusion of a patient resulted from uncontrolled infection, other autoimmune disease, pregnancy or lactation. Fresh peripheral blood, roughly 9.6 ml, was the source of the PBMCs. The data belong to a study of T cells in Graves' hyperthyroidism and ophthalmopathy. Study in general: The initial diagnosis was the point when peripheral blood was collected, ahead of any treatment.

Study-level results: Through a model of 13 V-J features, ophthalmopathy was separated from stable hyperthyroidism.

This chain connects TRBV4-1 to TRBJ2-3, with D possibly TRBD1 on 6 matching bases. Sequenced sample: blood. This clonotype was sampled from a woman in her forties or fifties with Graves' ophthalmopathy. The CDR3 DNA follows: TGCGCCAGCAGCCAAAAGGGCCCGGCAGGGGCAACAGATACGCAGTATTTT. Translated: CASSQKGPAGATDTQYF.